The 15 T cell receptor beta chains given below trace back to one sample, sequenced in a study of healthy donors' naive CD4 and CD8 T cells. TCR libraries were built from approximately 0.45 ug of total RNA by linear amplification. MiXCR, run by TCRdb on the reads, gives a single entry per CDR3 protein. Here the sample spans 200,000 or so distinct CDR3 sequences, 65% to 75% being singletons. Material: naive CD4+ and CD8+ T cells sorted from blood, pooled from several donors. The receptors derive from a pool of human donors in good health; the sample pools cells from several healthy donors.

This clonotype was counted between two and nine times. The chain uses TRBV6-5 and TRBJ2-7; TRBD2 agrees at 11 bases. The CDR3 is 14 residues long. J lost 0 bases, V lost 7 bases, and 2 bases had no gene match. Germline CDR1 reads MNHEY; CDR2 reads SVGAGI. The CDR3 sequence is CASTTSGSSYEQYF. In nucleotides, the CDR3 is TGTGCCAGCACAACTAGCGGGAGCTCCTACGAGCAGTACTTC.

V and J are TRBV6-5 and TRBJ2-7; the D gene could be TRBD1 or TRBD2 (6 bases each). CDR3 length: 14 residues. Germline CDR1 and CDR2: MNHEY and SVGAGI. Trimming removed 2 bases at V and 4 bases at J, with 12 bases between. The CDR3 DNA follows: TGTGCCAGCAGTTACGGGGGGCGACTATACGAGCAGTACTTC. Translation gives CASSYGGRLYEQYF.

The chain employs TRBV5-1 and TRBJ2-7; 11 bases align to TRBD2. The V and J ends lost 0 bases and 3 bases, in that order; junction bases with no gene match: 2. The CDR3 runs to 15 residues. In germline, CDR1 is SGHRS, CDR2 YFSETQ. The CDR3 region is CASSLGTSGHYEQYF. In DNA form, the CDR3 reads TGCGCCAGCAGCTTGGGGACTAGCGGGCACTACGAGCAGTACTTC.

The CDR3 nucleotides read TGTGCCAGCATGGGCCTTCTTACAGGGGGAGAGACCCAGTACTTC. Translating it yields CASMGLLTGGETQYF. The chain recombines TRBV27 with TRBJ2-5; 8 bases line up with TRBD1. The germline V gene encodes CDR1 MNHEY and CDR2 SMNVEV (reference sequence). J was trimmed by 4 bases and V by 7 bases; bases with no gene match: 11. This CDR3 region has 15 residues.

The chain carries TRBV6-1 and TRBJ1-5; TRBD1 might be the D (6 bases). V was cut by 3 bases and J by 7 bases, with 19 bases left in between. The CDR3 is made up of 16 amino acids. CDR1 is MNHNS and CDR2 is SASEGT in the germline V gene. CDR3: CASSDPTGWGWQPQHF. The DNA of the CDR3 is TGTGCCAGCAGTGATCCGACAGGCTGGGGTTGGCAGCCCCAGCATTTT.

The chain carries TRBV6-5 and TRBJ1-6; no firm D call. Trimming left V 5 bases short and J 4 bases short, with 15 bases between. The CDR3 extends over 16 amino acids. Germline CDR1 is MNHEY and CDR2 is SVGAGI. CDR3 protein: CASSPRRAQYNSPLHF. DNA for the CDR3: TGTGCCAGCAGTCCCCGGAGGGCCCAATATAATTCACCCCTCCACTTT.

The rearrangement uses TRBV25-1 and TRBJ2-5, with D unclear. The CDR3 contains 15 residues. V dropped 6 bases and J dropped 0 bases, with 14 bases sitting between them. Germline assignment: CDR1 MGHDK and CDR2 SYGVNS. For the CDR3, the DNA is TGTGCCAGCAGGGGATTGCTGGCAGACCAAGAGACCCAGTACTTC. Residues: CASRGLLADQETQYF.

This chain joins TRBV5-4 and TRBJ1-1, with D perhaps matching TRBD1 (6 bases). Trimming cost V 0 bases and J 3 bases, with 15 bases left between them. Germline CDR1 SGHNT, CDR2 YYREEE (reference sequence). The CDR3 loop spans 16 amino acids. CDR3 protein: CASSLGAGVGDTEAFF. The CDR3 DNA reads as TGTGCCAGCAGCTTGGGCGCAGGGGTCGGTGACACTGAAGCTTTCTTT. The whole variable domain, filled in from reference TRBV5-4 and TRBJ1-1, reads ETGVTQSPTHLIKTRGQQVTLRCSSQSGHNTVSWYQQALGQGPQFIFQYYREEENGRGNFPPRFSGLQFPNYSSELNVNALELDDSALYLCASSLGAGVGDTEAFFGQGTRLTVV.

The genes are TRBV19 and TRBJ1-3; D may be TRBD1 (6 bases). The CDR3 length is 15 residues. Per the germline V gene, CDR1 is LNHDA and CDR2 is SQIVND (reference sequence). Trimming took off 5 bases at V and 0 bases at J, with 11 bases between the two ends. The CDR3 sequence is CASSRGQSSGNTIYF. In nucleotides, the CDR3 is TGTGCCAGTAGTCGAGGACAGTCCTCTGGAAACACCATATATTTT.

The genes are TRBV10-3 and TRBJ1-1; 10 bases match TRBD1. The length of the CDR3 is 15 residues. In germline, CDR1 is ENHRY, CDR2 SYGVKD. V trimming: 4 bases; J trimming: 3 bases; junction bases outside the gene matches: 5. The CDR3 DNA is TGTGCCATCAGTGCGCTGACAGGGGGCTACACTGAAGCTTTCTTT. Protein product: CAISALTGGYTEAFF.

This clonotype appeared a few times. This chain's CDR3 is CASSLEGRSYNSPLHF. The CDR3 DNA reads as TGTGCCAGCAGCTTGGAGGGACGGTCCTATAATTCACCCCTCCACTTT. The V gene is TRBV5-5, the J gene TRBJ1-6; a weak D match, TRBD1 (5 bases). V was clipped by 0 bases and J by 1 base, with 8 bases between them. Germline loops: CDR1 SGHKS, CDR2 YYEKEE (reference sequence). This CDR3 has 16 residues. Supplemented by reference TRBV5-5 and TRBJ1-6, the full variable domain reads DAGVTQSPTHLIKTRGQQVTLRCSPISGHKSVSWYQQVLGQGPQFIFQYYEKEERGRGNFPDRFSARQFPNYSSELNVNALLLGDSALYLCASSLEGRSYNSPLHFGNGTRLTVT.

This clonotype appeared once. The V and J genes are TRBV6-5 and TRBJ1-1, with unresolved D. The CDR3 totals 14 residues. Germline values: CDR1 MNHEY, CDR2 SVGAGI. V lost 0 bases and J lost 6, with 11 bases in between. The CDR3 DNA reads as TGTGCCAGCAGTTACTCCGGGCGCAAGTCTGAAGCTTTCTTT. Its protein is CASSYSGRKSEAFF.

This chain uses TRBV29-1 with TRBJ2-5; TRBD2 matches 10 bases. The CDR3 is made up of 16 amino acids. Germline V lookup: CDR1 SQVTM, CDR2 ANQGSEA. V gave up 1 base and J gave up 9 bases; unmatched junction bases: 14. CDR3 DNA: TGCAGCGTTGAAGGTTCTAGCGGGGGCCAGCCGAGGGCCCAGTACTTC. Amino acid sequence: CSVEGSSGGQPRAQYF.

The chain uses TRBV19 and TRBJ2-1; D unclear. Trimming shortened V by 3 bases and J by 2 bases, and 8 bases separated the two germline ends. The CDR3 runs 14 residues. The germline V gene has CDR1 LNHDA and CDR2 SQIVND (reference sequence). The CDR3 DNA follows: TGTGCCAGTAGTATTTCAGTTACCTACAATGAGCAGTTCTTC. Amino acids: CASSISVTYNEQFF.

V usage is TRBV27 and J usage is TRBJ1-2; no definite D call. The CDR3 length is 13 residues. Per germline, CDR1 MNHEY and CDR2 SMNVEV (reference sequence). V lost 3 bases and J lost 0, with 5 bases in between. The CDR3 region has the DNA TGTGCCAGCAGTTTGAGGGCTAACTATGGCTACACCTTC. Its protein product is CASSLRANYGYTF.